The entry below describes one TCR beta chain. This specimen belongs to a study of shared clonotypes between healthy human individuals. Measured with immunoSEQ multiplex PCR; TCRdb has only the in-frame clones, and not every one. The sample records millions of clones, over 85% being singletons. This CDR3 spans 16 amino acids. Germline CDR1 and CDR2: LNHNV and YYDKDF (reference sequence). The germline V and J ends were trimmed by 5 bases and 3 bases, with 19 bases remaining between them. The J gene is TRBJ2-5, the V gene TRBV15, with unresolved D. The sample was naive CD4+ T cells sorted from blood. Subset defined: CD45RA+ positively selected. This sequence was found in a man between 18 and 35 years old in good health. CDR3 coding DNA: TGTGCCACCAGCTTCCTTAAACGGGCAGGAAAAGAGACCCAGTACTTC. It encodes CATSFLKRAGKETQYF.